These T cell receptor beta chains were read from a single sample in a study of PD-1 blockade in classical Hodgkin lymphoma. Sequencing was performed with immunoSEQ multiplex PCR; in TCRdb, only in-frame clones are kept and a portion is missing. The sample lists about 30,000 clones; 70% to 90% were seen once. The specimen was CD4+ T cells from blood, collected before the fourth cycle of nivolumab. The receptors here all came from a human donor with classical Hodgkin lymphoma. Both conserved end residues are part of each CDR3. Each record gives: J gene, clone size, V gene, D gene, CDR3 protein, CDR3 DNA. A D gene is named only where the DNA matches it firmly. Part of the rows lack a size; the others show once, few, many or a class for expanded clones.

TRBJ2-3	-	TRBV2	-	CATNIGGVDTQYF	TGTGCCACCAATATCGGTGGGGTAGATACGCAGTATTTT
TRBJ2-3	-	TRBV20-1	-	CSVGSTDTQYF	TGCAGTGTGGGTAGCACAGATACGCAGTATTTT
TRBJ2-3	once	TRBV7-3	TRBD2	CASSLTGLAGVGDTQYF	TGTGCCAGCAGCCTAACGGGACTAGCGGGAGTGGGTGATACGCAGTATTTT
TRBJ2-1	-	TRBV4-2	-	CASSLDGSGTYNEQFF	TGTGCCAGCAGCCTTGATGGTAGCGGCACCTACAATGAGCAGTTCTTC
TRBJ2-5	-	TRBV29-1	TRBD2	CSVRLAEETQYF	TGCAGCGTTAGACTAGCGGAAGAGACCCAGTACTTC
TRBJ2-7	-	TRBV30	-	CAWSVPGGTLFYEQYF	TGTGCCTGGAGTGTACCGGGCGGGACACTCTTCTACGAGCAGTACTTC
TRBJ1-4	-	TRBV27	-	CASRQGARNEKLFF	TGTGCCAGCAGACAGGGAGCGCGGAATGAAAAACTGTTTTTT
TRBJ2-3	-	TRBV19	TRBD2	CASSKLLGLDTDTQYF	TGTGCCAGTAGTAAGCTGTTGGGACTAGACACAGATACGCAGTATTTT
TRBJ2-4	-	TRBV5-4	-	CASPEREPKNIQYF	TGTGCCAGTCCCGAACGGGAGCCCAAAAACATTCAGTACTTC
TRBJ2-3	once	TRBV25-1	TRBD1	CASSARQGKDTQYF	TGTGCCAGCAGTGCTCGACAGGGAAAAGATACGCAGTATTTT
TRBJ2-1	-	TRBV6-4	TRBD2	CASSPGLGEGNEQFF	TGTGCCAGCAGTCCAGGACTAGGAGAGGGAAATGAGCAGTTCTTC
TRBJ1-5	few	TRBV28	-	CASNTIQGKRGQPQHF	TGTGCCAGCAACACAATCCAGGGGAAGAGGGGACAGCCCCAGCATTTT
TRBJ2-3	once	TRBV6-5	TRBD1	CASSTTRGLTDTQYF	TGTGCCAGCAGTACAACCAGGGGGCTGACAGATACGCAGTATTTT
TRBJ2-1	-	TRBV13	-	CASSPTREAGRTNEQFF	TGTGCCAGCAGCCCAACCAGGGAGGCCGGCCGTACCAATGAGCAGTTCTTC
TRBJ1-2	-	TRBV20-1	-	CSARDLRGYTF	TGCAGTGCTAGAGATCTACGTGGCTACACCTTC
TRBJ2-7	once	TRBV4-1	TRBD2	CASSQDARRASGSGEQYF	TGCGCCAGCAGCCAAGATGCTCGACGGGCTAGCGGGAGTGGCGAGCAGTACTTC
TRBJ1-1	once	TRBV10-3	-	CAIGPGLEAFF	TGTGCCATCGGCCCAGGCCTTGAAGCTTTCTTT
TRBJ2-3	-	TRBV20-1	-	CSAREDTQYF	TGCAGTGCTAGGGAAGATACGCAGTATTTT
TRBJ2-5	-	TRBV7-9	TRBD2	CASTMGASGRGETQYF	TGTGCCAGCACCATGGGGGCTAGCGGGAGAGGAGAGACCCAGTACTTC
TRBJ2-1	-	TRBV6-5	-	CASSYESGAYNEQFF	TGTGCCAGCAGTTACGAATCGGGGGCTTACAATGAGCAGTTCTTC
TRBJ2-7	-	TRBV27	-	CASSSAGQSSYEQYF	TGTGCCAGCAGTTCCGCGGGACAGAGCTCCTACGAGCAGTACTTC
TRBJ2-1	-	TRBV14	TRBD1	CASNPGRGQGINEQFF	TGTGCCAGCAACCCCGGAAGGGGACAGGGTATCAATGAGCAGTTCTTC
TRBJ2-5	-	TRBV7-3	-	CASSLFGGNQETQYF	TGTGCCAGCAGCTTATTTGGCGGGAACCAAGAGACCCAGTACTTC
TRBJ1-5	-	TRBV6-1	-	CASRPLLNQPQHF	TGTGCCAGCAGACCTCTCCTTAATCAGCCCCAGCATTTT
TRBJ2-7	-	TRBV28	TRBD2	CASSLPSGKQYF	TGTGCCAGCAGTCTTCCTAGCGGGAAGCAGTACTTC